Shown below are 21 T cell receptor beta chains from a single sample sequenced in a study of T-cell reconstitution after alpha-beta-depleted transplantation in children (TCRdb year 2016). The treatment or condition tag for this specimen amounts to: allogeneic hematopoietic cell transplantation with graft depleted of TCRalphabeta T cells and CD19 B cells. The library was prepared using PCR. The data were produced on an Illumina HiSeq 2500. TCR library preparation used molecular barcoding, with unique molecular identifiers applied to normalize quantification of the TCRbeta repertoire. TCRdb reanalyzed the raw reads on its own, using fastp at Q25 for trimming and MiXCR for clone calling, and kept in-frame beta chains. Records with the same CDR3 protein are collapsed into one entry carrying the most frequent genes and DNA. The sample data list around 700,000 distinct CDR3 sequences, and around 13% of these were observed just once. The biggest ten clones account for around 0.76% of the sample.

Sequenced here: PBMCs, sampled before TCRalphabeta/CD19-depleted stem cell transplant. The receptors here all came from a girl aged 2-15 years with congenital amegakaryocytic thrombocytopenia, due to receive a stem cell transplant.

This clonotype was picked up many times. The J gene is TRBJ2-3, the V gene TRBV20-1; 7 bases match TRBD2. With 3 bases clipped from V and 2 bases from J, the junction kept 8 bases outside the gene matches. In germline, CDR1 is DFQATT, CDR2 SNEGSKA (reference sequence). The CDR3 is 15 amino acids. CDR3 residues: CSASGAGAYTDTQYF. Written as DNA, the CDR3 is TGCAGTGCTAGCGGGGCGGGAGCGTACACAGATACGCAGTATTTT.

This clonotype appeared many times. V and J are TRBV28 and TRBJ2-3; weak D call: TRBD2 (5 bases). CDR1 MDHEN and CDR2 SYDVKM come from the germline V gene. The V gene lost 4 bases and the J gene lost 6 bases, with 23 bases spanning the gap. The CDR3 is made up of 17 amino acids. CDR3 sequence: CASSSTWTKSRADTQYF. DNA of the CDR3: TGTGCCAGCAGTTCCACCTGGACCAAGTCGCGGGCGGATACGCAGTATTTT.

A few counts support this clonotype. The chain is built from TRBV15 and TRBJ1-5; D unresolved. The CDR3 consists of 17 residues. Germline assignment: CDR1 LNHNV and CDR2 YYDKDF (reference sequence). V lost 1 base and J lost 6, with 19 bases in between. CDR3 protein: CATSRGVGSRVTQPQHF. The CDR3 DNA is TGTGCCACCAGCAGAGGAGTCGGCAGCCGGGTGACTCAGCCCCAGCATTTT. Supplemented by reference TRBV15 and TRBJ1-5, the full variable domain reads DAMVIQNPRYQVTQFGKPVTLSCSQTLNHNVMYWYQQKSSQAPKLLFHYYDKDFNNEADTPDNFQSRRPNTSFCFLDIRSPGLGDTAMYLCATSRGVGSRVTQPQHFGDGTRLSIL.

This clonotype was observed many times. This chain links TRBV29-1 with TRBJ2-5, with 9 bases fitting TRBD2. This CDR3 region has 12 residues. Looked up from germline, CDR1 is SQVTM and CDR2 is ANQGSEA. Germline trimming cut 4 bases from V and 5 bases from J; bases unmatched to any gene: 2. CDR3 DNA: TGCAGCGTTGGCCTAGCGGGGGAGACCCAGTACTTC. Translating gives CSVGLAGETQYF.

Many counts were recorded for this clonotype. This chain connects TRBV7-2 to TRBJ2-3; D assignment may be TRBD1 or TRBD2 (6 bases each). CDR3 size: 15 residues. Per the germline V gene, CDR1 is SGHTA and CDR2 is FQGNSA. V gave up 2 bases and J gave up 5 bases, with 14 bases separating them. In DNA form, the CDR3 reads TGTGCCAGCAGCTTACAGGCGGAGGGGGGAGATACGCAGTATTTT. Its protein is CASSLQAEGGDTQYF.

The V and J genes are TRBV14 and TRBJ2-1; 8 bases line up with TRBD2. The CDR3 loop spans 15 amino acids. V lost 8 bases to trimming and J lost 2 bases; unmatched junction nucleotides: 8. Germline V lookup: CDR1 SGHDN, CDR2 FVKESK. Here the CDR3 reads CASGEGLVTYNEQFF. The CDR3 DNA is TGTGCCAGCGGCGAGGGACTAGTAACCTACAATGAGCAGTTCTTC.

This clonotype was detected many times. This chain links TRBV12-3 or TRBV12-4 with TRBJ2-1; 13 bases map to TRBD2. V trimming: 4 bases; J trimming: 3 bases; junction bases outside the gene matches: 18. The length of the CDR3 is 21 residues. This CDR3 is CASSSALEARTSGSLYNEQFF. The CDR3 nucleotides are TGTGCCAGCAGTTCGGCCCTGGAGGCGAGGACTAGCGGGAGTCTCTACAATGAGCAGTTCTTC.

This clonotype was counted ten times or more. The chain combines TRBV20-1 with TRBJ2-7; either TRBD1 or TRBD2 may supply D (5 bases each). CDR3 length: 12 amino acids. V gave up 6 bases and J gave up 2 bases, with 11 bases separating them. CDR1 is DFQATT, CDR2 SNEGSKA, per germline (reference sequence). The CDR3 region is CSATRDAYEQYF. The CDR3 DNA reads TGCAGTGCGACACGGGACGCCTACGAGCAGTACTTC.

Only a few counts were recorded for this clonotype. The chain is built from TRBV6-1 and TRBJ1-2; 8 bases fit TRBD1. Germline values: CDR1 MNHNS, CDR2 SASEGT. This CDR3 is built from 14 residues. Trimming at V came to 6 bases and at J to 4 bases, leaving 7 bases not matched to a gene. This CDR3 is CASRGGQGSYGYTF. The CDR3 DNA sequence: TGTGCCAGCAGAGGCGGACAGGGCTCCTATGGCTACACCTTC.

The chain uses TRBV6-5 and TRBJ1-1; maybe TRBD1 (5 bases). CDR3 length: 14 amino acids. V shed 5 bases and J shed 1 base, with 11 bases lying between them. Germline V gives CDR1 MNHEY, CDR2 SVGAGI. This CDR3 reads CASSNRWANTEAFF. CDR3 sequence (DNA): TGTGCCAGCAGTAACAGGTGGGCGAACACTGAAGCTTTCTTT.

This chain uses TRBV12-3 or TRBV12-4 with TRBJ2-1; 7 nucleotides line up with TRBD2. The trim removed 7 bases at V and 10 bases at J, leaving 7 bases unmatched. The CDR3 contains 12 residues. The CDR3 protein is CASMPLASEQFF. The CDR3, as DNA: TGTGCCAGCATGCCACTAGCGAGCGAGCAGTTCTTC.

This clonotype has a count of ten or more. The V call is TRBV9, the J call TRBJ2-7; TRBD1 might be the D (5 bases). CDR1 is SGDLS and CDR2 is YYNGEE in the germline V gene. V lost 0 bases and J lost 2, with 12 bases in between. The CDR3 consists of 15 residues. The CDR3 region has the DNA TGTGCCAGCAGCGTAGATCCAGGGATAACCTACGAGCAGTACTTC. Protein: CASSVDPGITYEQYF.

This clonotype was observed many times. This chain links TRBV12-3 or TRBV12-4 with TRBJ2-1; D unclear. The CDR3 is 12 amino acids. Deletions cut 8 bases from V and 7 bases from J, with 12 bases between. CDR3 protein: CASARTRNEQFF. In DNA, the CDR3 is TGTGCCAGCGCCAGAACCCGAAATGAGCAGTTCTTC.

This chain links TRBV6-1 with TRBJ2-1; either TRBD1 or TRBD2 may fit D (5 bases each). Trimming left V 6 bases short and J 9 bases short, with 18 bases between. This CDR3 spans 14 amino acids. The V gene's germline CDR1 is MNHNS and CDR2 SASEGT. This chain's CDR3 is CASSEGPQLGEQFF. CDR3 DNA: TGTGCCAGCAGCGAGGGACCCCAGCTGGGTGAGCAGTTCTTC.

The table lists this clonotype with a few counts. The genes are TRBV3-1 and TRBJ1-5, with TRBD1 matching 9 bases. Per the germline V gene, CDR1 is LGHDT and CDR2 is YNNKEL (reference sequence). The junction had 11 bases not matched to a gene; V was cut back by 3 bases and J by 11 bases. The CDR3 extends over 15 amino acids. The CDR3 spells CASSQMTGGAKTQHF. The CDR3 DNA reads TGTGCCAGCAGCCAGATGACAGGGGGAGCGAAAACCCAGCATTTT.

This chain joins TRBV2 and TRBJ2-5, with D perhaps TRBD1 (6 bases). From germline, CDR1 is SNHLY and CDR2 FYNNEI. Trimming pared 6 bases from V and 1 base from J, leaving 15 bases between. The CDR3 has 15 residues. This CDR3 is CASRTGLSFQETQYF. The DNA for the CDR3 is TGTGCCAGCAGGACAGGCCTTTCATTCCAAGAGACCCAGTACTTC.

The DNA for the CDR3 is TGTGCCAGCAGCCAAGATAGGAGGCCTAGTCTCCACAATGAGCAGTTCTTC. This gives the protein CASSQDRRPSLHNEQFF. This chain joins TRBV3-1 and TRBJ2-1, with D perhaps TRBD2 (5 bases). Germline assignment: CDR1 LGHDT and CDR2 YNNKEL (reference sequence). V was cut by 0 bases and J by 5 bases, with 17 bases left in between. CDR3 length equals 17 residues.

At least ten counts were recorded for this clonotype. The rearrangement links TRBV12-3 or TRBV12-4 to TRBJ2-7; 8 nucleotides match TRBD1. J was trimmed by 7 bases and V by 6 bases; bases with no gene match: 8. The CDR3 spans 13 residues. CDR3 nucleotide sequence: TGTGCCAGCAGAGGACAGGGTTCTACAGAGCAGTACTTC. The encoded protein is CASRGQGSTEQYF.

The J gene is TRBJ2-2, the V gene TRBV11-2; D is possibly TRBD1 or TRBD2 (6 bases each). This CDR3 contains 17 residues. Trimming stripped 4 bases from V and 4 bases from J, with 19 bases between. Germline values: CDR1 SGHAT, CDR2 FQNNGV. CDR3 coding DNA: TGTGCCAGCAGCTGGGGAGGCCTAGGACAGAGCACCGGGGAGCTGTTTTTT. Translated, it gives CASSWGGLGQSTGELFF.

This clonotype has a count of ten or more. V usage is TRBV20-1 and J usage is TRBJ1-2; D not resolved. In germline, CDR1 is DFQATT, CDR2 SNEGSKA (reference sequence). Trimming stripped 2 bases from V and 0 bases from J, with 19 bases between. The CDR3 is made up of 17 amino acids. This CDR3 is CSARPKRASSPNYGYTF. CDR3 nucleotides: TGCAGTGCTAGACCCAAACGGGCGTCTTCTCCTAACTATGGCTACACCTTC.

A few counts support this clonotype. J is TRBJ2-5 and V is TRBV4-1; D gene uncertain. Germline values: CDR1 MGHRA, CDR2 YSYEKL. This CDR3 is 15 amino acids long. Trimming shortened V by 1 base and J by 3 bases, and 12 bases separated the two germline ends. CDR3 sequence reads: CASSQAYTGEETQYF. Written as DNA, the CDR3 is TGCGCCAGCAGCCAAGCTTATACGGGTGAAGAGACCCAGTACTTC.